In its sample, the clone carrying this TCR beta chain was seen many times. As for time point: pre-sensitization, week 0. Treatment meaning: therapeutic diphenylcyclopropenone sensitization with weekly scalp DPC. The record originates from a study of human T cells and chemical hapten exposure. V dropped 7 bases and J dropped 2 bases, with 17 bases sitting between them. The germline CDR1 and CDR2 sequences are MDHEN and SYDVKM. The CDR3 runs to 15 residues. TCRdb processed the RACE reads anew with MiXCR; each CDR3 protein has one entry. The sample has some 300,000 distinct CDR3 sequences, roughly 6% seen once.

The sample consisted of whole blood, taken in connection with sensitization to the hapten diphenylcyclopropenone (DPC). The V and J genes are TRBV28 and TRBJ1-1; D gene uncertain. The receptor comes from a woman aged 18-29 years with alopecia areata. Some clones in this sample may be carry-over from other donors' samples. The CDR3 DNA reads as TGTGCCAGCACCCACCATGGAGGGATAAACACTGAAGCTTTCTTT. Its protein product is CASTHHGGINTEAFF.